These T cell receptor beta chains were read from a single sample in a study of OX40 agonist ivuxolimab in advanced cancers. Assay: immunoSEQ multiplex PCR; the TCRdb copy retains only in-frame clones and omits some. Here the sample spans 98,000 or so clones, approximately 86% being singletons. Sequences were derived from CD4+ or CD8+ T cells sorted from blood, sampled in a trial of the OX40 agonist ivuxolimab. The receptors here all came from an adult with an advanced solid tumor such as melanoma, head and neck, liver or kidney cancer. The conserved cysteine and the conserved F or W are not part of the CDR3 here. A row's size may be missing; if present it is once, few, many or a size class.

abundance: few; v_gene: TRBV28; CDR3aa: ASSLPSGANVLT
abundance: .; v_gene: TRBV6-5; CDR3aa: ASSYSGAGTDTQY
abundance: .; v_gene: TRBV7-5; CDR3aa: ARSLAATSGSNEQF
abundance: .; v_gene: TRBV5-6; CDR3aa: ASSPSGTGSTDTQY
abundance: .; v_gene: TRBV6-1; CDR3aa: ASSETVAGPSNYGYT
abundance: .; v_gene: TRBV7-9; CDR3aa: ASSLVLANEQF
abundance: .; v_gene: TRBV4-2; CDR3aa: ASSQSPSGSTGETQY
abundance: .; v_gene: TRBV14; CDR3aa: ASSPFDRGRWTEAF
abundance: .; v_gene: TRBV29-1; CDR3aa: SAAGGPNEQF
abundance: .; v_gene: TRBV6-4; CDR3aa: ASSDGPSTDTQY
abundance: .; v_gene: TRBV18; CDR3aa: ASSPAAQPNYGYT
abundance: .; v_gene: TRBV7-9; CDR3aa: ASSLSEYTQY
abundance: .; v_gene: TRBV6-1; CDR3aa: ASTHRVSSTDTQY
abundance: .; v_gene: TRBV19; CDR3aa: ASSITGVLVSYNEQF
abundance: .; v_gene: TRBV30; CDR3aa: AWSVNARTEAF
abundance: .; v_gene: TRBV5-1; CDR3aa: ASSLATGTSGNTIY
abundance: .; v_gene: TRBV14; CDR3aa: ASSLGAQDTQY
abundance: .; v_gene: TRBV11-2; CDR3aa: ASSLVSETYNEQF
abundance: .; v_gene: TRBV2; CDR3aa: ASDRTPGQIFNYYGYT
abundance: once; v_gene: TRBV5-1; CDR3aa: ASSSSGTSGHNEQF
abundance: few; v_gene: TRBV5-4; CDR3aa: ASSPRGETQY
abundance: .; v_gene: TRBV5-4; CDR3aa: ASSLGLAGSDTQY
abundance: .; v_gene: TRBV6-5; CDR3aa: ASSYVAGSYQETQY
abundance: .; v_gene: TRBV2; CDR3aa: ASSDSGSRNTQY
abundance: .; v_gene: TRBV28; CDR3aa: ASSSPTGNTIY
abundance: .; v_gene: TRBV5-1; CDR3aa: ASSTGRSYGYT
abundance: .; v_gene: TRBV7-8; CDR3aa: ASSLRRTDNEQF
abundance: .; v_gene: TRBV10-2; CDR3aa: ASSRTAANYGYT
abundance: .; v_gene: TRBV4-2; CDR3aa: ASSQEGPSSGSYNEQF
abundance: .; v_gene: TRBV18; CDR3aa: ASTVEGGINEQF
abundance: .; v_gene: TRBV5-1; CDR3aa: ASSLDGRTGYNEQF
abundance: .; v_gene: TRBV19; CDR3aa: ASGGLAGDTQY
abundance: .; v_gene: TRBV28; CDR3aa: ASSFTAWRQPQH
abundance: .; v_gene: TRBV11-3; CDR3aa: ASSFQGDTDTQY
abundance: .; v_gene: TRBV7-9; CDR3aa: ASSSQGF
abundance: .; v_gene: TRBV18; CDR3aa: ASSQGQNTEAF
abundance: few; v_gene: TRBV28; CDR3aa: ASSFEQGTQY
abundance: few; v_gene: TRBV11-1; CDR3aa: ASSFDGRALNEQF
abundance: .; v_gene: TRBV7-9; CDR3aa: ASSPQTGAMNTEAF
abundance: .; v_gene: TRBV29-1; CDR3aa: SVRDSPDTQY
abundance: .; v_gene: TRBV4-1; CDR3aa: ASSGSGPTDTQY
abundance: .; v_gene: TRBV2; CDR3aa: ASSEETLLLGF
abundance: once; v_gene: TRBV6-1; CDR3aa: ASREGTTHGETQY
abundance: .; v_gene: TRBV7-9; CDR3aa: ASSLEWYEQY
abundance: .; v_gene: TRBV5-7; CDR3aa: ASSFRGRHQYEQY